This TCR beta chain was retrieved from a study of T cell responses to AZD1222 COVID-19 vaccine. General study results and limits: Repertoire collection took place solely once the T cell response had peaked. Rises in breadth and depth of Spike-specific TCRs came after two AZD1222 doses. Only 6 or 7 people who got AZD1222 tested seropositive at baseline. In a largely white British group with more females than males, clonal diversity was possibly underestimated.

Assay: immunoSEQ multiplex PCR; the TCRdb copy retains only in-frame clones and omits some. Of 150,000 to 200,000 clones listed, approximately 87% are singletons. The germline CDR1 and CDR2 sequences are LNHDA and SQIVND (reference sequence). The V end was cut by 4 bases, the J end by 7 bases, with 17 bases between. This CDR3 region has 15 residues. In the case of this clone: Antigen: not known.

The sample consisted of peripheral blood, taken on day 0 of MenACWY control vaccination. The origin of this receptor is an adult in good health. The rearrangement joins TRBV19 to TRBJ1-5; weak D call: TRBD1 (5 bases). For the CDR3, the DNA is TGTGCCAGTAGTACCCGACAAGAGGAGGGGCAGCCCCAGCATTTT. Translating it yields CASSTRQEEGQPQHF. The whole variable domain, filled in from reference TRBV19 and TRBJ1-5, reads DGGITQSPKYLFRKEGQNVTLSCEQNLNHDAMYWYRQDPGQGLRLIYYSQIVNDFQKGDIAEGYSVSREKKESFPLTVTSAQKNPTAFYLCASSTRQEEGQPQHFGDGTRLSIL.